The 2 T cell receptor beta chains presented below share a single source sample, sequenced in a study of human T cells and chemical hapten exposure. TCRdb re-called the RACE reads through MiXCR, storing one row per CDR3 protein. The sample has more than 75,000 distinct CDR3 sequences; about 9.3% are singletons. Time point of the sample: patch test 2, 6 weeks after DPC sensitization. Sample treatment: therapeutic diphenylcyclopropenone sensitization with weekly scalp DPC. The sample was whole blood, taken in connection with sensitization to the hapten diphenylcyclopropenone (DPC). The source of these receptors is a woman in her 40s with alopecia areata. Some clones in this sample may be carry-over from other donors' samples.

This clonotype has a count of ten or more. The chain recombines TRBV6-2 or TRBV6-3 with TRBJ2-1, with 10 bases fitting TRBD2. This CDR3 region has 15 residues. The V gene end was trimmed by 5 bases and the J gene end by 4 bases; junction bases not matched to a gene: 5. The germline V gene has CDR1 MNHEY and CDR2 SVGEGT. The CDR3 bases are TGTGCCAGCAGTGGGGCGACTAGCGGGTACAATGAGCAGTTCTTC. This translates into CASSGATSGYNEQFF.

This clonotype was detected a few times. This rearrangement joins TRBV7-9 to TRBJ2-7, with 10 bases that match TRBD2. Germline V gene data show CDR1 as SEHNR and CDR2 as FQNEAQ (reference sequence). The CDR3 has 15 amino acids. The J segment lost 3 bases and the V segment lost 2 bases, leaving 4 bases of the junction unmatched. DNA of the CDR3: TGTGCCAGCAGCTTAAGTGGACTAGCGGTCTACGAGCAGTACTTC. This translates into CASSLSGLAVYEQYF.